At least ten counts were recorded for the clone carrying this TCR beta chain. Its specificity is unknown. This entry belongs to a study of T cells after posttransplantation cyclophosphamide. General observations from the study: Donor-recipient repertoire similarity was low at 1-2 months, rising over year one.

The ends were cut back, 3 bases at V and 4 bases at J, with 7 bases in the middle. The CDR3 runs 13 residues. Germline values: CDR1 KGHSH, CDR2 LQKENI. Method: immunoSEQ multiplex PCR; TCRdb's copy keeps in-frame clones and lacks some. The repertoire yields 30,000 to 35,000 clones, none seen only once; the top ten contain 6.5% to 7%. The sample was PBMCs. This clonotype was sampled from a woman between 50 and 59 years old in good health and a related stem cell transplant donor. The V gene is TRBV18, the J gene TRBJ1-5, with D possibly being TRBD1 (5 bases). The CDR3 loop reads CASSPGGNQPQHF. In DNA, the CDR3 is TGTGCCAGCTCACCGGGGGGTAATCAGCCCCAGCATTTT. Complete variable domain (other parts from reference TRBV18 and TRBJ1-5): NAGVMQNPRHLVRRRGQEARLRCSPMKGHSHVYWYRQLPEEGLKFMVYLQKENIIDESGMPKERFSAEFPKEGPSILRIQQVVRGDSAAYFCASSPGGNQPQHFGDGTRLSIL.